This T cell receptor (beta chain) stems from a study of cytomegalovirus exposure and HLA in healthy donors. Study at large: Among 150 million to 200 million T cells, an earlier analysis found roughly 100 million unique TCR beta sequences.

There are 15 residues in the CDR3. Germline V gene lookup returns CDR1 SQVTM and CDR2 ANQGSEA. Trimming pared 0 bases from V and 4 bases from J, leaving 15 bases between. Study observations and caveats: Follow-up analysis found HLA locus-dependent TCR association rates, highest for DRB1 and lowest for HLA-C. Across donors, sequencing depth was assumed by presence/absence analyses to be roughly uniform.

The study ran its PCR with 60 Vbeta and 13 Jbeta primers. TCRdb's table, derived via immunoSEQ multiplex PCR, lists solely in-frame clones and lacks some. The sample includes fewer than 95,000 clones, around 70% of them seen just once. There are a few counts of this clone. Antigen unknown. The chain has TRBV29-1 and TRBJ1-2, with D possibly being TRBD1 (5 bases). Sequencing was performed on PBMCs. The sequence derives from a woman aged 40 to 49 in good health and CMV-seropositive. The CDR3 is CSVEDTGGRVYGYTF. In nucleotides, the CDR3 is TGCAGCGTTGAAGATACCGGGGGTAGGGTCTATGGCTACACCTTC.